These 21 T cell receptor beta chains share one sample of origin, sequenced in a study of cytomegalovirus exposure and HLA in healthy donors. Amplification used 60 Vbeta primers and 13 Jbeta primers. TCRdb's table, derived via immunoSEQ multiplex PCR, lists solely in-frame clones and lacks some. The table includes about 150,000 clones, around four fifths detected once. Sequences were obtained from PBMCs. The receptors come from a woman aged 45-60 years in good health and CMV-seropositive.

This clone was observed a few times. V usage is TRBV10-3 and J usage is TRBJ2-5; 9 bases are a match to TRBD2. J lost 3 bases, V lost 3 bases, and 8 bases had no gene match. There are 16 residues in the CDR3. CDR1 and CDR2 from the germline V gene are ENHRY and SYGVKD. CDR3 region: CAISDTSGPSEETQYF. The CDR3 DNA reads as TGTGCCATCAGTGACACTAGCGGGCCTTCAGAAGAGACCCAGTACTTC.

This sequence joins TRBV6-6 and TRBJ1-6, with 7 bases fitting TRBD1. The CDR3 consists of 15 residues. Trimming took 7 bases from V and 5 from J; bases not matched to a gene: 8. In germline, CDR1 is MNHNY, CDR2 SVGAGI (reference sequence). CDR3 DNA: TGTGCCAGCACTCATTCCGGGACAGATAATTCACCCCTCCACTTT. Protein product: CASTHSGTDNSPLHF.

This chain links TRBV5-1 with TRBJ2-3; D perhaps matches TRBD2 (6 bases). This CDR3 is built from 13 residues. Trimming shortened V by 4 bases and J by 3 bases, and 9 bases separated the two germline ends. Germline V gene sequence: CDR1 SGHRS, CDR2 YFSETQ. The CDR3 loop is CASSELATDTQYF. CDR3 sequence (DNA): TGCGCCAGCAGCGAACTAGCTACAGATACGCAGTATTTT.

The chain joins TRBV2 to TRBJ2-3, with TRBD2 matching 10 bases. Germline CDR1 and CDR2: SNHLY and FYNNEI. This CDR3 region has 15 residues. The V segment lost 4 bases and the J segment 5 bases; nucleotides outside the gene matches: 6. The CDR3 DNA sequence: TGTGCCAGCAGTGCTGAAGCGGGGGGGATAGATACGCAGTATTTT. Amino acids: CASSAEAGGIDTQYF.

This clone appeared a single time. This rearrangement joins TRBV6-6 to TRBJ2-7; 10 bases line up with TRBD1. Germline assignment: CDR1 MNHNY and CDR2 SVGAGI (reference sequence). The CDR3 spans 15 residues. The trim removed 6 bases at V and 0 bases at J, leaving 5 bases unmatched. CDR3 nucleotides: TGTGCCAGCAGCCACGACAGGGGGCCCTCCTACGAGCAGTACTTC. Residues: CASSHDRGPSYEQYF.

The chain couples TRBV5-1 to TRBJ1-2, with D possibly being TRBD1 (5 bases). Per the germline V gene, CDR1 is SGHRS and CDR2 is YFSETQ. V lost 5 bases and J lost 2, with 25 bases in between. CDR3 size: 18 residues. CDR3 DNA: TGCGCCAGCAGTTCCTGGGCAGGGAAGTTAAACCTCAACTATGGCTACACCTTC. Translation: CASSSWAGKLNLNYGYTF.

The CDR3, as DNA: TGCAGCGTTGACGGGACTAGCGGGGGCGCTGCGGATGAGCAGTTCTTC. Residues: CSVDGTSGGAADEQFF. This sequence joins TRBV29-1 and TRBJ2-1, with 14 bases aligning to TRBD2. CDR1 is SQVTM, CDR2 ANQGSEA, per germline. The V gene end was trimmed by 3 bases and the J gene end by 8 bases; junction bases not matched to a gene: 9. The CDR3 sequence is 16 residues long.

The chain combines TRBV27 with TRBJ1-5, with 10 bases that match TRBD1. The CDR3 totals 14 residues. The ends lost 4 bases at V and 7 bases at J; junction bases unmatched: 4. Germline lookup yields CDR1 MNHEY and CDR2 SMNVEV (reference sequence). Here the CDR3 reads CASSSTGGRQPQHF. The DNA of the CDR3 is TGTGCCAGCAGTTCGACAGGGGGCAGGCAGCCCCAGCATTTT.

This clone occurred a few times. This chain links TRBV19 with TRBJ2-5, with D maybe TRBD2 (5 bases). V was shortened by 4 bases and J by 4 bases, with 13 bases between the two germline ends. The CDR3 is 14 residues long. The germline V gene encodes CDR1 LNHDA and CDR2 SQIVND (reference sequence). CDR3: CASSTSGVRETQYF. CDR3 DNA: TGTGCCAGTAGTACCTCCGGGGTACGAGAGACCCAGTACTTC.

This chain uses TRBV7-2 with TRBJ2-2; possibly TRBD2 for D (7 bases). Trimming removed 5 bases from V and 7 bases from J, with 14 bases in between. The CDR3 has 14 residues. Germline V gives CDR1 SGHTA, CDR2 FQGNSA. The CDR3 sequence: CASSPRGGDGELFF. CDR3 nucleotide sequence: TGTGCCAGCAGCCCAAGGGGGGGGGACGGGGAGCTGTTTTTT.

Details on this clone: The germline gene is not matched at one end of the junction; a read error may be the cause. In DNA form, the CDR3 reads TGTGCCAGCAGCGCCCGGGAGTATAGCAATCGGCCCCAGCATTTT. Its translation is CASSAREYSNRPQHF. The genes are TRBV2 and TRBJ1-5, with D hard to call. The V gene's germline CDR1 is SNHLY and CDR2 FYNNEI. The CDR3 runs to 15 residues.

The chain links TRBV29-1 to TRBJ1-4, with a weak D call TRBD1 (6 bases). Trimming stripped 6 bases from V and 5 bases from J, with 16 bases between. The CDR3 consists of 14 residues. The V gene's germline CDR1 is SQVTM and CDR2 ANQGSEA. This CDR3 reads CSVLLRGGNEKLFF. CDR3 sequence (DNA): TGCAGCGTATTACTAAGGGGGGGGAATGAAAAACTGTTTTTT.

This chain uses TRBV19 with TRBJ2-5; TRBD2 agrees at 12 bases. The CDR3 extends over 17 amino acids. The V segment lost 6 bases and the J segment 4 bases; nucleotides outside the gene matches: 12. CDR1 is LNHDA and CDR2 is SQIVND in the germline V gene (reference sequence). The chain's CDR3 is CASSPMGLAGGRETQYF. CDR3 bases: TGTGCCAGTAGCCCTATGGGGCTAGCGGGGGGGCGAGAGACCCAGTACTTC.

This clone has a handful of counts. V and J are TRBV27 and TRBJ1-6; TRBD1 matches 9 bases. The CDR3 contains 14 residues. Germline CDR1 MNHEY, CDR2 SMNVEV (reference sequence). Unmatched junction bases numbered 6, after V lost 6 bases and J lost 9 bases. The CDR3 sequence is CASSPGTGPSPLHF. Here the CDR3 DNA reads TGTGCCAGCAGCCCCGGGACAGGGCCTTCACCCCTCCACTTT.

The gene calls are TRBV15 and TRBJ2-1; 7 bases line up with TRBD2. This CDR3 is 15 amino acids long. Germline V gives CDR1 LNHNV, CDR2 YYDKDF (reference sequence). V shed 0 bases and J 8 bases; nucleotides not matched to a gene: 7. CDR3 residues: CATSRDRGGVDEQFF. The DNA of the CDR3 is TGTGCCACCAGCAGAGATCGGGGAGGGGTAGATGAGCAGTTCTTC.

This clone has a handful of counts. The rearrangement links TRBV5-1 to TRBJ2-5, with a weak D call TRBD1 (5 bases). With 1 base removed from V and 4 bases from J, the gap between germline ends came to 11 bases. Germline lookup yields CDR1 SGHRS and CDR2 YFSETQ. The CDR3 contains 14 residues. The CDR3 DNA follows: TGCGCCAGCAGCTTGTTGCAGGGCCGAGAGACCCAGTACTTC. Protein: CASSLLQGRETQYF.

The genes are TRBV4-2 and TRBJ2-1, with D unclear. The ends were cut back, 0 bases at V and 0 bases at J, with 6 bases in the middle. Germline loops: CDR1 LGHNA, CDR2 YNFKEQ. The CDR3 has 15 residues. CDR3 nucleotide sequence: TGTGCCAGCAGCCAAGATTACTCCTCCTACAATGAGCAGTTCTTC. Amino acid sequence: CASSQDYSSYNEQFF.

The chain joins TRBV5-1 to TRBJ2-1, with TRBD2 matching over 15 bases. Germline CDR1 SGHRS, CDR2 YFSETQ. The CDR3 has 16 residues. With V trimmed by 6 bases and J by 5 bases, 6 bases remained unmatched. CDR3 coding DNA: TGCGCCAGCACTGGGGGACTAGCGGGGGGACACAATGAGCAGTTCTTC. Translation: CASTGGLAGGHNEQFF. Full variable domain (outside the CDR3, taken from reference TRBV5-1 and TRBJ2-1): KAGVTQTPRYLIKTRGQQVTLSCSPISGHRSVSWYQQTPGQGLQFLFEYFSETQRNKGNFPGRFSGRQFSNSRSEMNVSTLELGDSALYLCASTGGLAGGHNEQFFGPGTRLTVL.

The chain is built from TRBV5-4 and TRBJ1-2, with 8 nucleotides matching TRBD1. Losses at the gene ends were 3 bases for V and 3 bases for J; bases not matched to a gene: 7. Germline V gene lookup returns CDR1 SGHNT and CDR2 YYREEE (reference sequence). This CDR3 region has 15 residues. The CDR3 DNA follows: TGTGCCAGCAGCTCTAGACAGGGGCCTGACTATGGCTACACCTTC. This encodes CASSSRQGPDYGYTF.

The J gene is TRBJ2-7, the V gene TRBV7-9, with 7 bases identical to TRBD2. The CDR3 is 14 amino acids. The germline gives CDR1 SEHNR, CDR2 FQNEAQ (reference sequence). V lost 6 bases to trimming and J lost 5 bases; unmatched junction nucleotides: 10. This CDR3 reads CASSPGRGGNEQYF. The CDR3 nucleotides are TGTGCCAGCAGTCCTGGGAGGGGTGGCAACGAGCAGTACTTC.

V gene TRBV6-6 combines with J gene TRBJ2-5; 7 positions agree with TRBD2. The J call may be faulty, since TRBJ2-7 better matches the DNA end. The CDR3 is 12 residues long. In germline, CDR1 is MNHNY, CDR2 SVGAGI (reference sequence). The CDR3 DNA is TGTGCCAGCACTACGGGGGGAGCCGAGCAGTACTTC. It yields the protein CASTTGGAEQYF.